The clone carrying this T cell receptor (beta chain) showed up many times. Its antigen is still unknown. The data were obtained in a study of T cell repertoires in cytomegalovirus infection. Whole-study context: CMV epitopes used comprised recently identified HLA-C-restricted ones and well-studied HLA-B-restricted ones. Based on public TCR beta signatures, there were indications of CMV infection and of a matching HLA type.

Whole-study findings and limits: Public TCR beta family frequency separated CMV-and-HLA carriers, including in an independent cohort. What dominated the ex vivo response were HLA-C-restricted CMV-specific TCR beta clonotypes.

TCRdb ran MiXCR on the reads and lists one entry per CDR3 protein. The top ten clones hold roughly 13% of a sample with a few hundred thousand distinct CDR3 sequences, about 32% of them seen once. Trimming removed 5 bases at V and 6 bases at J, with 14 bases between. Germline V gives CDR1 SGHVS, CDR2 FNYEAQ. There are 14 residues in the CDR3. This sequence was found in a human donor in good health (CMV status not recorded). Some clones in this sample may be carry-over from other donors' samples. Source: cultured PBMCs, taken from culture after CMV antigen stimulation. This rearrangement joins TRBV7-6 to TRBJ2-1; D is possibly TRBD2 (6 bases). The CDR3 region has the DNA TGTGCCAGCAGCAGCGCTCCGGGACTCAATGAGCAGTTCTTC. Amino acids: CASSSAPGLNEQFF.